These T cell receptor beta chains were read from a single sample in a study of PD-L1 blockade in urothelial cancer. This table comes from immunoSEQ multiplex PCR, and its TCRdb copy is limited to in-frame clones, with some not included. The profile shows some 30,000 clones, around 86% of them singletons. Sequenced material: PBMCs, taken around atezolizumab (anti-PD-L1) treatment. The receptors were gathered from a man between 45 and 60 years old with urothelial cancer. CDR3s include the opening cysteine and the closing phenylalanine or tryptophan. A D gene is named only where the DNA matches it firmly. Where a row states a size, it is once, few, many or the class of an expanded clone; other rows omit it.

>-|TRBV7-7|TRBJ2-2|-
CASSPRTGELFF
TGTGCTAGCAGCCCCCGGACCGGGGAGCTGTTTTTT
>-|TRBV7-8|TRBJ1-4|once
CASSSYRAPGGEKLFF
TGTGCCAGCAGCTCGTATCGTGCCCCGGGGGGTGAAAAACTGTTTTTT
>-|TRBV5-8|TRBJ2-5|-
CASRVRTAGETQYF
TGTGCCAGCAGGGTGAGGACTGCCGGAGAGACCCAGTACTTC
>-|TRBV11-2|TRBJ1-2|few
CASSLARDYGYTF
TGTGCCAGCAGCTTAGCCAGGGACTATGGCTACACCTTC
>-|TRBV7-8|TRBJ1-1|few
CASSLTGAEAFF
TGTGCCAGCAGCCTGACGGGGGCTGAAGCTTTCTTT
>TRBD1|TRBV6-4|TRBJ2-1|-
CASSPGQGLSYNEQFF
TGTGCCAGCAGTCCGGGACAGGGTTTATCCTACAATGAGCAGTTCTTC
>-|TRBV21-1|TRBJ2-1|-
CASSKSSGRTSGRLDNEQFF
TGTGCCAGCAGCAAATCTTCCGGACGAACTAGCGGGAGGCTGGACAATGAGCAGTTCTTC
>-|TRBV7-8|TRBJ2-7|once
CASSLVTASYEQYF
TGTGCCAGCAGCTTGGTTACAGCCTCCTACGAGCAGTACTTC
>-|TRBV23-1|TRBJ1-5|-
CASSHPDRPYQPQHF
TGCGCCAGCAGTCATCCCGACAGGCCCTATCAGCCCCAGCATTTT
>-|TRBV11-2|TRBJ1-1|-
CASRGGSRGTEAFF
TGTGCCAGCAGGGGGGGTTCTAGAGGCACTGAAGCTTTCTTT
>-|TRBV18|TRBJ2-5|-
CASTGQGLETQYF
TGTGCCAGCACCGGGCAGGGATTAGAGACCCAGTACTTC
>-|TRBV30|TRBJ2-5|once
CGWGGGETQYF
TGTGGTTGGGGTGGAGGAGAGACCCAGTACTTC
>-|TRBV2|TRBJ2-7|few
CASSEALLQWGERVYEQYF
TGTGCCAGCAGTGAAGCGCTTTTACAGTGGGGGGAGAGGGTGTACGAGCAGTACTTC
>TRBD1|TRBV9|TRBJ2-1|-
CASSVSGQGRGRSYNEQFF
TGTGCCAGCAGCGTATCGGGACAGGGGAGGGGAAGATCCTACAATGAGCAGTTCTTC
>-|TRBV19|TRBJ2-2|-
CASRIQTNTGELFF
TGTGCCAGTAGAATACAAACGAACACCGGGGAGCTGTTTTTT
>TRBD1|TRBV29-1|TRBJ2-1|-
CSDRGQLYNEQFF
TGCAGCGATCGGGGACAGCTGTACAATGAGCAGTTCTTC
>-|TRBV25-1|TRBJ1-2|-
CASSSLGHNYGYTF
TGTGCCAGCAGTTCCCTCGGACATAACTATGGCTACACCTTC
>TRBD1|TRBV4-1|TRBJ2-7|-
CASSQGPDRATYEQYF
TGCGCCAGCAGCCAAGGCCCAGACAGGGCGACCTACGAGCAGTACTTC
>-|TRBV5-5|TRBJ2-7|few
CASSLRSSYEQYF
TGTGCCAGCAGCTTGCGGTCCTCCTACGAGCAGTACTTC
>-|TRBV30|TRBJ2-1|-
CAWKRGPGWHEQFF
TGTGCCTGGAAAAGAGGGCCGGGTTGGCATGAGCAGTTCTTC
>-|TRBV5-1|TRBJ2-5|-
CASSFPGVETQYF
TGCGCCAGCAGCTTCCCCGGGGTCGAGACCCAGTACTTC
>-|TRBV7-7|TRBJ2-2|-
CASSQSGAGELFF
TGTGCTAGCAGCCAGTCGGGGGCCGGGGAGCTGTTTTTT
>-|TRBV7-2|TRBJ1-4|-
CASRFSGGSELFF
TGTGCCAGCAGATTCTCCGGCGGGAGTGAGCTGTTTTTT
>TRBD2|TRBV27|TRBJ2-1|-
CATSSAGGSYNEQFF
TGTGCCACATCCAGCGCGGGGGGGTCCTACAATGAGCAGTTCTTC
>TRBD2|TRBV28|TRBJ2-6|few
CASSLLRLAGRFPGANVLTF
TGTGCCAGCAGTTTACTCCGACTAGCGGGACGATTCCCTGGGGCCAACGTCCTGACTTTC